This T cell receptor (beta chain) was sequenced during a study of T cells after yellow fever vaccination. TCRdb passed the 5' RACE reads through MiXCR, listing each CDR3 protein once. The repertoire holds roughly 350,000 distinct CDR3 sequences, with roughly 4.3% as singletons. The study's findings and limits: Sorted repertoires could include abundant contaminating clonotypes from bulk cells. Peaking on day 5 versus 15, the secondary response was faster but weaker.

Per germline, CDR1 LGHNA and CDR2 YSLEER. This CDR3 has 18 residues. V shed 0 bases and J shed 0 bases, with 12 bases lying between them. This clonotype has ten or more counts. Its antigen is undetermined. This sequence was found in a young man who received the YFV17D yellow fever vaccine. The chain has TRBV4-3 and TRBJ2-6, with D unclear. The source was PBMCs, collected 5 days after the yellow fever booster vaccination. The CDR3 DNA is TGCGCCAGCAGCCAAGATTGGTTGCTGGGCTCTGGGGCCAACGTCCTGACTTTC. It encodes CASSQDWLLGSGANVLTF.